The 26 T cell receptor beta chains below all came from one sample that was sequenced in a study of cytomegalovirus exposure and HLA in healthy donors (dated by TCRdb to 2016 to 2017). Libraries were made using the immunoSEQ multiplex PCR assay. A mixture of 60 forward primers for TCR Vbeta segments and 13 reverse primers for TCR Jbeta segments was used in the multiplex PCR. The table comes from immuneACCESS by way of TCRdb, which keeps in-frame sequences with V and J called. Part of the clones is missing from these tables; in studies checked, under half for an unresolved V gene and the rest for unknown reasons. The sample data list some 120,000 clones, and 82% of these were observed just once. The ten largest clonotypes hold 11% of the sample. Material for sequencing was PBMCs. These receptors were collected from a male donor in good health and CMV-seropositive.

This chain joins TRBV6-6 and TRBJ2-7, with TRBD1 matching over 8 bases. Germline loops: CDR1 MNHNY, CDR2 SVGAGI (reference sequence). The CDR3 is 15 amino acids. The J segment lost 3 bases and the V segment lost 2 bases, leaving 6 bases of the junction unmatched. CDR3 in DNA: TGTGCCAGCAGTTACCTAGGACAGGGAATCTACGAGCAGTACTTC. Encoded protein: CASSYLGQGIYEQYF.

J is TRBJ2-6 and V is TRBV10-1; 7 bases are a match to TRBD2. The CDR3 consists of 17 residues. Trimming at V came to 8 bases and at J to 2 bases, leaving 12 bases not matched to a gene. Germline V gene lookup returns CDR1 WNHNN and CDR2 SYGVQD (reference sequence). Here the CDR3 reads CASEGRAGRAGANVLTF. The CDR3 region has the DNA TGCGCCAGCGAGGGGCGTGCTGGGAGGGCTGGGGCCAACGTCCTGACTTTC.

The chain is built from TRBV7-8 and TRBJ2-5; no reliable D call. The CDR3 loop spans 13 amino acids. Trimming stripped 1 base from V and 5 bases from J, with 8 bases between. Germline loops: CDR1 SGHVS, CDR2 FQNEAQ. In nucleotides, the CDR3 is TGTGCCAGCAGCTTAGGTAGCCTGGAGACCCAGTACTTC. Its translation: CASSLGSLETQYF.

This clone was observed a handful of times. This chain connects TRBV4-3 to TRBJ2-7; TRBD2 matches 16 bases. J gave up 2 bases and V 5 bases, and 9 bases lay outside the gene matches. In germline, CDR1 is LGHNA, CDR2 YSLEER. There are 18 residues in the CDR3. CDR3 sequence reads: CASSFRPGTSGRAYEQYF. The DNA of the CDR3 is TGCGCCAGCAGCTTCCGCCCCGGGACTAGCGGGAGGGCCTACGAGCAGTACTTC.

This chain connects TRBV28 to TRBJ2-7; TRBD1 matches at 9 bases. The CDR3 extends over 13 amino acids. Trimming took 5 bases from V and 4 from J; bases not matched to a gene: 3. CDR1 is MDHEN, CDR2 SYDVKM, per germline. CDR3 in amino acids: CASSLGQGYEQYF. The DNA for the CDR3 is TGTGCCAGCAGTCTGGGACAGGGTTACGAGCAGTACTTC. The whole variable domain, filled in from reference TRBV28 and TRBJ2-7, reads DVKVTQSSRYLVKRTGEKVFLECVQDMDHENMFWYRQDPGLGLRLIYFSYDVKMKEKGDIPEGYSVSREKKERFSLILESASTNQTSMYLCASSLGQGYEQYFGPGTRLTVT.

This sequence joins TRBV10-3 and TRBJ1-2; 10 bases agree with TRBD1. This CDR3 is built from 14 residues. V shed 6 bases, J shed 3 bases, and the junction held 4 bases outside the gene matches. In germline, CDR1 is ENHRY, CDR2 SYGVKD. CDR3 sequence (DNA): TGTGCCATCAGCTTGGGACAGGGGTACTATGGCTACACCTTC. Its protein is CAISLGQGYYGYTF.

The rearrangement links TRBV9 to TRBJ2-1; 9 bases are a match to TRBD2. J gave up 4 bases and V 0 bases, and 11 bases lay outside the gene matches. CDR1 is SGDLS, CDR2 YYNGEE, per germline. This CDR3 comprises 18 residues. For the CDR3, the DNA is TGTGCCAGCAGCGTAGAGCTCTTGCCGAGCGGGAGGTACAATGAGCAGTTCTTC. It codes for CASSVELLPSGRYNEQFF.

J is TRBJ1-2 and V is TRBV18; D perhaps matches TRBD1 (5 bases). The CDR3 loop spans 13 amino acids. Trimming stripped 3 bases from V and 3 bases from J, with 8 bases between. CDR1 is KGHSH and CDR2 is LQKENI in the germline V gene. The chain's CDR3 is CASSPETDYGYTF. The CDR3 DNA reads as TGTGCCAGCTCACCTGAGACAGACTATGGCTACACCTTC. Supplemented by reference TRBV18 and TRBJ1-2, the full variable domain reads NAGVMQNPRHLVRRRGQEARLRCSPMKGHSHVYWYRQLPEEGLKFMVYLQKENIIDESGMPKERFSAEFPKEGPSILRIQQVVRGDSAAYFCASSPETDYGYTFGSGTRLTVV.

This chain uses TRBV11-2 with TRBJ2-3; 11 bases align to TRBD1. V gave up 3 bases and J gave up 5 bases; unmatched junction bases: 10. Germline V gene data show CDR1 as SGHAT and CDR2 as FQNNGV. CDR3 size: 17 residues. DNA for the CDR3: TGTGCCAGCAGCTTGTTCGCCGGGACAGGGGGTATAGATACGCAGTATTTT. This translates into CASSLFAGTGGIDTQYF.

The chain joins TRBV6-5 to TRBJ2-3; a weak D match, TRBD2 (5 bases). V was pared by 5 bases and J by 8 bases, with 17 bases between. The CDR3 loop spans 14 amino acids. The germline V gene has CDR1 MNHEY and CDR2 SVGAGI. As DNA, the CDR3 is TGTGCCAGCAGTCCCCCCGGGGTCGATGGTACGCAGTATTTT. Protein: CASSPPGVDGTQYF.

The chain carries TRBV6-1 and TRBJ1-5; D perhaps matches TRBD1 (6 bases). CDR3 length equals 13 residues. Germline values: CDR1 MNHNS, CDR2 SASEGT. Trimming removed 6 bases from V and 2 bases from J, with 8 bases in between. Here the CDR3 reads CASRGGGNQPQHF. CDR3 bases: TGTGCCAGCAGAGGGGGGGGCAATCAGCCCCAGCATTTT.

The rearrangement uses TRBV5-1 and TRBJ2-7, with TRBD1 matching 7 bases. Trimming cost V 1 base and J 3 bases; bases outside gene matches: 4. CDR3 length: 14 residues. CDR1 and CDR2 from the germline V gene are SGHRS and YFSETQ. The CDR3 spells CASSLTGAYYEQYF. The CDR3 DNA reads TGCGCCAGCAGCTTGACAGGGGCTTACTACGAGCAGTACTTC.

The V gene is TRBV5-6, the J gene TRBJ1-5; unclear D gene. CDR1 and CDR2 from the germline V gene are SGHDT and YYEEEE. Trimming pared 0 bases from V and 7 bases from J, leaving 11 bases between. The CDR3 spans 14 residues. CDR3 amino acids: CASSLAARNQPQHF. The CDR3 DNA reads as TGTGCCAGCAGCTTGGCTGCGAGGAACCAGCCCCAGCATTTT.

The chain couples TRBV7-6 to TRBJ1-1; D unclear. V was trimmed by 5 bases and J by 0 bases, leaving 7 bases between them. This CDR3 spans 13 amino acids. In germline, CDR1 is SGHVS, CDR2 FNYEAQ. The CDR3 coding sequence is TGTGCCAGCAGCCCGCGGCTGAACACTGAAGCTTTCTTT. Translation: CASSPRLNTEAFF.

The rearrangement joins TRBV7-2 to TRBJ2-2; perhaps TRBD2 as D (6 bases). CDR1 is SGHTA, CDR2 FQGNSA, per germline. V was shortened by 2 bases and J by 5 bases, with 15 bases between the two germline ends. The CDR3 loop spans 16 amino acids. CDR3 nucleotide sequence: TGTGCCAGCAGCTTAAATGGGGGGTTCGGGACCGGGGAGCTGTTTTTT. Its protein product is CASSLNGGFGTGELFF.

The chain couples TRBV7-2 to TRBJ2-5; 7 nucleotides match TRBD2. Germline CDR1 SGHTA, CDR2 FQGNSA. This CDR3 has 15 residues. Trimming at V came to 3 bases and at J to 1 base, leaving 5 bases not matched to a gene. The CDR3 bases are TGTGCCAGCAGCTTCAGCGGGGAACTCCAAGAGACCCAGTACTTC. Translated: CASSFSGELQETQYF.

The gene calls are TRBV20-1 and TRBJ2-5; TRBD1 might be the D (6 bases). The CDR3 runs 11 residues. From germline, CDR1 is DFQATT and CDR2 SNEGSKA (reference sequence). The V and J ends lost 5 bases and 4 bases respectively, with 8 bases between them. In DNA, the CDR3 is TGCAGTGCTTTGGACAGAGAGACCCAGTACTTC. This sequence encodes CSALDRETQYF.

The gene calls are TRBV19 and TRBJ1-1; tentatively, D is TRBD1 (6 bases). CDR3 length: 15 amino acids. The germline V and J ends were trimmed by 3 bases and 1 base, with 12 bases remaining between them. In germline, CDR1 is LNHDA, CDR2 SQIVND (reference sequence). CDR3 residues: CASSIRGRENTEAFF. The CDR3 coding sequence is TGTGCCAGTAGTATCAGGGGCCGGGAGAACACTGAAGCTTTCTTT. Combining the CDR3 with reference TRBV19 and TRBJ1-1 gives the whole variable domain DGGITQSPKYLFRKEGQNVTLSCEQNLNHDAMYWYRQDPGQGLRLIYYSQIVNDFQKGDIAEGYSVSREKKESFPLTVTSAQKNPTAFYLCASSIRGRENTEAFFGQGTRLTVV.

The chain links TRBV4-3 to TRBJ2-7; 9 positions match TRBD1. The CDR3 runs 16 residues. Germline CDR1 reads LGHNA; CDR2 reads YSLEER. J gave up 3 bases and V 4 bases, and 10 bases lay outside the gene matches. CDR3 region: CASSPGRTGVFYEQYF. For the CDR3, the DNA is TGCGCCAGCAGCCCTGGTAGGACAGGGGTTTTCTACGAGCAGTACTTC.

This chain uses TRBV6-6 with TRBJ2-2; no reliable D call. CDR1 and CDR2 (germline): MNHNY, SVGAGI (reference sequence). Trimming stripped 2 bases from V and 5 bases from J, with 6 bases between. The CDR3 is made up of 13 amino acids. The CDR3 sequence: CASSYVRTGELFF. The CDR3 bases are TGTGCCAGCAGTTACGTGCGGACCGGGGAGCTGTTTTTT.

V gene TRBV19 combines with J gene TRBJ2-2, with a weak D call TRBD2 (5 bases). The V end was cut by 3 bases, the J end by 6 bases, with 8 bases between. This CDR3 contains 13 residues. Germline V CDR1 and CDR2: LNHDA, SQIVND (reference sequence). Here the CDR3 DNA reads TGTGCCAGTAGTATGAGGGAACCCGGGGAGCTGTTTTTT. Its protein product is CASSMREPGELFF. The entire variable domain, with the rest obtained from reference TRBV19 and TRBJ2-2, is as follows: DGGITQSPKYLFRKEGQNVTLSCEQNLNHDAMYWYRQDPGQGLRLIYYSQIVNDFQKGDIAEGYSVSREKKESFPLTVTSAQKNPTAFYLCASSMREPGELFFGEGSRLTVL.

The DNA for the CDR3 is TGTGCCAGCCGCGGACTTGACTCCTACGAGCAGTACTTC. It encodes CASRGLDSYEQYF. This sequence joins TRBV6-5 and TRBJ2-7; possible D gene TRBD2, 5 bases. V lost 8 bases to trimming and J lost 0 bases, with 11 bases between them. CDR1 and CDR2 from the germline V gene are MNHEY and SVGAGI. This CDR3 has 13 residues.

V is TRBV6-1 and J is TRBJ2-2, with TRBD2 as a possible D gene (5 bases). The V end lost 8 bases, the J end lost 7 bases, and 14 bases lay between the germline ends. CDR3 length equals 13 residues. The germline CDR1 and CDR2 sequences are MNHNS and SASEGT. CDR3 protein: CASRGLSGGELFF. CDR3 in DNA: TGTGCCAGCCGAGGCTTAAGCGGCGGGGAGCTGTTTTTT.

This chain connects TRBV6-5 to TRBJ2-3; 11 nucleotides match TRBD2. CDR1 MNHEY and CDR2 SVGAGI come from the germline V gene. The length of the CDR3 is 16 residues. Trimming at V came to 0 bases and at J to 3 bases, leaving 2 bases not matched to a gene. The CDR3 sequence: CASSYSVAGGTDTQYF. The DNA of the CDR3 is TGTGCCAGCAGTTACTCGGTAGCGGGAGGGACAGATACGCAGTATTTT.

CDR3 sequence (DNA): TGTGCCAGCAGCTTATTCGGGGGGAACGAGCAGTACTTC. Translation gives CASSLFGGNEQYF. V usage is TRBV7-9 and J usage is TRBJ2-7; 7 nucleotides line up with TRBD2. Looked up from germline, CDR1 is SEHNR and CDR2 is FQNEAQ (reference sequence). V trimming: 2 bases; J trimming: 5 bases; junction bases outside the gene matches: 3. This CDR3 spans 13 amino acids.

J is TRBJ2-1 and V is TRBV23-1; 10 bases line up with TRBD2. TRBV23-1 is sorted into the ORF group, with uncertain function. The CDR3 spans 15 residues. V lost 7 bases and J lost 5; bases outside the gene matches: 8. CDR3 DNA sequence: TGCGCCAGCACTACACAGCGGGAGGGCGACAATGAGCAGTTCTTC. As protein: CASTTQREGDNEQFF.